The TCR beta chain under discussion was sequenced for a study of T cell repertoires in cytomegalovirus infection. The germline V gene encodes CDR1 MNHEY and CDR2 SVGAGI. The CDR3 runs 15 residues. The V segment lost 7 bases and the J segment 2 bases; nucleotides outside the gene matches: 9. This clonotype was seen at least ten times. MiXCR was run by TCRdb on the reads, yielding one entry per CDR3 protein. The table shows some 230,000 distinct CDR3 sequences, with roughly 23% occurring only once. V and J are TRBV6-5 and TRBJ2-5, with TRBD2 matching 8 bases. The origin of this receptor is a human donor in good health (CMV status not recorded). Some clones in this sample may be carry-over from other donors' samples. The sample consisted of CD8+ T cells from PBMCs. The CDR3, as DNA: TGTGCCAGCATGAGGCGGGGGGTAAAGCAAGAGACCCAGTACTTC. Translated, it gives CASMRRGVKQETQYF.